Following are 15 T cell receptor beta chains from one sample sequenced in a study of neoadjuvant anti-PD-1 for oral cavity cancer. Libraries were prepared by immunoSEQ multiplex PCR; TCRdb keeps only in-frame clonotypes and omits some of them. The sample lists 60,000 to 75,000 clones, about 86% seen once, with 3% to 4% in the top ten. Sequenced material: PBMCs, taken before nivolumab (anti-PD-1) treatment. These receptors came from a person aged 35 to 85 with oral cavity squamous cell carcinoma.

The chain uses TRBV29-1 and TRBJ1-2; perhaps TRBD1 as D (6 bases). The germline gives CDR1 SQVTM, CDR2 ANQGSEA. This CDR3 is built from 13 residues. Trimming shortened V by 3 bases and J by 4 bases, and 12 bases separated the two germline ends. CDR3 protein: CSVDGGRAYGYTF. CDR3 DNA: TGCAGCGTTGACGGGGGGCGCGCCTATGGCTACACCTTC.

This clone was detected only a few times. The chain couples TRBV5-1 to TRBJ1-2; 7 nucleotides match TRBD1. This CDR3 spans 15 amino acids. With V trimmed by 4 bases and J by 4 bases, 10 bases remained unmatched. CDR1 and CDR2 from the germline V gene are SGHRS and YFSETQ. CDR3 loop: CASSIHLGQTYGYTF. For the CDR3, the DNA is TGCGCCAGCAGCATACATTTGGGACAGACCTATGGCTACACCTTC.

The chain combines TRBV15 with TRBJ1-3, with unresolved D. V shed 1 base and J shed 4 bases, with 5 bases lying between them. Germline V gene data show CDR1 as LNHNV and CDR2 as YYDKDF (reference sequence). This CDR3 is 13 amino acids long. The CDR3 region is CATSRGQGNTIYF. CDR3 sequence (DNA): TGTGCCACCAGCAGAGGTCAGGGAAACACCATATATTTT.

The chain uses TRBV10-3 and TRBJ1-5; D ambiguous. This CDR3 has 14 amino acids. From germline, CDR1 is ENHRY and CDR2 SYGVKD. V was clipped by 2 bases and J by 6 bases, with 11 bases between them. The CDR3 region is CAISESWEGQPQHF. CDR3 sequence (DNA): TGTGCCATCAGTGAGAGTTGGGAGGGTCAGCCCCAGCATTTT.

The V gene is TRBV5-6, the J gene TRBJ1-2; D gene ambiguous. From germline, CDR1 is SGHDT and CDR2 YYEEEE. CDR3 length: 14 amino acids. With 1 base removed from V and 3 bases from J, the gap between germline ends came to 10 bases. The CDR3 coding sequence is TGTGCCAGCAGCTTGCCCCCAGTCTACTATGGCTACACCTTC. Translating gives CASSLPPVYYGYTF.

The rearrangement joins TRBV6-1 to TRBJ1-2; 8 bases match TRBD1. The CDR3 spans 14 residues. V lost 6 bases and J lost 5; bases outside the gene matches: 8. Germline V CDR1 and CDR2: MNHNS, SASEGT. The chain's CDR3 is CASRGQALLYGYTF. The CDR3, as DNA: TGTGCCAGCAGGGGACAGGCTCTTTTGTATGGCTACACCTTC.

This clone is a singleton in its sample. The chain joins TRBV9 to TRBJ2-3, with TRBD1 identical over 7 bases. The CDR3 is 18 amino acids. The V segment lost 3 bases and the J segment 3 bases; nucleotides outside the gene matches: 16. The germline CDR1 and CDR2 sequences are SGDLS and YYNGEE. The CDR3 DNA reads TGTGCCAGCAGCGCCTACCAGGGGGTCCTGGGAGAAACAGATACGCAGTATTTT. Protein sequence: CASSAYQGVLGETDTQYF.

The V call is TRBV9, the J call TRBJ2-3; 12 bases are a match to TRBD2. V gave up 4 bases and J gave up 0 bases; unmatched junction bases: 3. This CDR3 contains 16 residues. From germline, CDR1 is SGDLS and CDR2 YYNGEE. The CDR3 DNA reads as TGTGCCAGCAGCAAGACTAGCGGGGGTAGCACAGATACGCAGTATTTT. This gives the protein CASSKTSGGSTDTQYF.

This chain links TRBV5-1 with TRBJ2-5; D unclear. This CDR3 is 15 amino acids long. The germline V gene encodes CDR1 SGHRS and CDR2 YFSETQ. The germline V and J ends were trimmed by 4 bases and 1 base, with 14 bases remaining between them. Written as DNA, the CDR3 is TGCGCCAGCAGCCCCCTAGGCGGACGCCAAGAGACCCAGTACTTC. It is translated as CASSPLGGRQETQYF. The whole variable domain, filled in from reference TRBV5-1 and TRBJ2-5, reads KAGVTQTPRYLIKTRGQQVTLSCSPISGHRSVSWYQQTPGQGLQFLFEYFSETQRNKGNFPGRFSGRQFSNSRSEMNVSTLELGDSALYLCASSPLGGRQETQYFGPGTRLLVL.

This chain uses TRBV27 with TRBJ1-1, with 7 bases identical to TRBD1. The CDR3 is made up of 16 amino acids. Germline V lookup: CDR1 MNHEY, CDR2 SMNVEV (reference sequence). With V trimmed by 5 bases and J by 0 bases, 9 bases remained unmatched. CDR3 sequence: CASSDRVLSMNTEAFF. The CDR3 coding sequence is TGTGCCAGCAGTGACAGGGTCTTGTCCATGAACACTGAAGCTTTCTTT.

This clone has a handful of counts. The gene calls are TRBV2 and TRBJ1-5; TRBD1 might be the D (5 bases). Germline V CDR1 and CDR2: SNHLY, FYNNEI. This CDR3 has 13 residues. V was cut by 0 bases and J by 7 bases, with 7 bases left in between. CDR3 sequence (DNA): TGTGCCAGCAGTGAAGCGAGGGGCCAGCCCCAGCATTTT. This translates into CASSEARGQPQHF.

The V and J genes are TRBV30 and TRBJ1-2, with D possibly matching TRBD1 (5 bases). CDR1 and CDR2 (germline): GTSNPN, SVGIG (reference sequence). V was cut by 4 bases and J by 6 bases, with 15 bases left in between. The CDR3 runs 13 residues. The CDR3 spells CAWTLWQGDGYTF. The DNA for the CDR3 is TGTGCCTGGACCCTTTGGCAGGGTGATGGCTACACCTTC. The full variable domain, its missing parts supplied by reference TRBV30 and TRBJ1-2, is SQTIHQWPATLVQPVGSPLSLECTVEGTSNPNLYWYRQAAGRGLQLLFYSVGIGQISSEVPQNLSASRPQDRQFILSSKKLLLSDSGFYLCAWTLWQGDGYTFGSGTRLTVV.

This chain links TRBV28 with TRBJ2-3, with TRBD1 identical over 7 bases. The V segment lost 8 bases and the J segment 4 bases; nucleotides outside the gene matches: 9. Germline CDR1 is MDHEN and CDR2 is SYDVKM. CDR3 length equals 14 residues. The CDR3 region has the DNA TGTGCCAGCTCGACAGGGAAGGAAGCAGATACGCAGTATTTT. It codes for CASSTGKEADTQYF.

The chain joins TRBV4-2 to TRBJ2-7; D perhaps matches TRBD2 (6 bases). Trimming removed 1 base from V and 0 bases from J, with 16 bases in between. Looked up from germline, CDR1 is LGHNA and CDR2 is YNFKEQ. The CDR3 is 17 residues long. The CDR3: CASSQGVSGDGSYEQYF. The CDR3 coding sequence is TGTGCCAGCAGCCAAGGAGTTTCGGGGGACGGCTCCTACGAGCAGTACTTC.

This sequence joins TRBV4-1 and TRBJ2-3; TRBD2 might be the D (6 bases). The CDR3 consists of 15 residues. V dropped 1 base and J dropped 5 bases, with 13 bases sitting between them. Germline V gives CDR1 MGHRA, CDR2 YSYEKL. The CDR3 nucleotides read TGCGCCAGCAGCCAAGTAGGGGTGGGGGGAGATACGCAGTATTTT. Residues: CASSQVGVGGDTQYF.